The rows below give T cell receptor beta chains drawn from one sample of a study of blood T cell repertoires in COVID-19. Profiled with immunoSEQ multiplex PCR; TCRdb holds only in-frame clones, not every one. The table has roughly 180,000 clones, about 83% seen once. The sample taken for sequencing was PBMCs or T cells enriched from blood (not recorded which). Receptors originate from a woman younger than 45 who had recovered from COVID-19. Both conserved end residues are part of each CDR3. D genes are given only for firm matches. Expanded clones get a size class; other rows say once, few or many, or leave the size out.

V gene	J gene	clone size	D gene	CDR3 DNA	CDR3 protein
TRBV4-2	TRBJ2-1	NA	NA	TGTGCCAGCAGCCAAGATGCGCGCCCGGAGAAGTTCTTC	CASSQDARPEKFF
TRBV15	TRBJ1-2	NA	TRBD1	TGTGCCACCAGCAGAGATTGGGCAGGGGGTAATGGCTACACCTTC	CATSRDWAGGNGYTF
TRBV10-1	TRBJ2-7	few	TRBD2	TGCGCCAGCAGTGAGTCGAAAATGGGACTAGCGGGCCACGAGCAGTACTTC	CASSESKMGLAGHEQYF
TRBV7-6	TRBJ1-2	NA	TRBD1	TGTGCCAGCAGCCCCGGGACAGGGGAAGATGGCTACACCTTC	CASSPGTGEDGYTF
TRBV7-2	TRBJ2-1	few	TRBD2	TGTGCCAGCAGCTCAACGATTATGGTAGCGGGAGGGCCGATGAATGAGCAGTTCTTC	CASSSTIMVAGGPMNEQFF
TRBV2	TRBJ2-1	NA	NA	TGTGCCAGCGTAAGTCGACGGGGCAATGAGCAGTTCTTC	CASVSRRGNEQFF
TRBV27	TRBJ2-7	NA	TRBD1	TGTGCCAGCAGTCTCTTCCGGGACAGGGGGCTCTCCTACGAGCAGTACTTC	CASSLFRDRGLSYEQYF
TRBV2	TRBJ1-2	NA	NA	TGTGCCAGCAGTGGGGCACGGCTCGACTATGGCTACACCTTC	CASSGARLDYGYTF
TRBV5-8	TRBJ2-7	NA	NA	TGTGCCAGCAGCTTGGCCGGGACCTACGAGCAGTACTTC	CASSLAGTYEQYF
TRBV7-2	TRBJ2-7	once	TRBD1	TGTGCCAGCAGCTTAGAGGGGACAGGAGGGTACGAGCAGTACTTC	CASSLEGTGGYEQYF